A selection of T cell receptor beta chains follows, all from one sample in a study of vaccination effects on CD4 cells after COVID-19. Their antigens are not known. TCRdb keeps only in-frame clones here, not all; method: immunoSEQ multiplex PCR. Of around 35,000 clones in the sample, about 70% were seen once. The sequences come from CD4+ T cells from PBMCs cultured with HCoV-OC43 spike peptides, collected before COVID-19 vaccination. These receptors were taken from a human donor who received a COVID-19 vaccine. Both conserved end residues are part of each CDR3. Fields, in order: D gene, clone size, J gene, V gene, CDR3 DNA, CDR3 protein. D genes are given only for firm matches. Some rows have no size entry. The others give once, few or many, or a class for an expanded clone.

-,-,TRBJ2-7,TRBV7-9,TGTGCCAGCAGCCTCCAAAACGAGCAGTACTTC,CASSLQNEQYF
TRBD1,-,TRBJ2-7,TRBV15,TGTGCCACCAGCGGACAGGGGGCTGGCTACGAGCAGTACTTC,CATSGQGAGYEQYF
TRBD1,once,TRBJ1-5,TRBV2,TGTGCCAGCAGGTACGGGACAGGGGGCAATCAGCCCCAGCATTTT,CASRYGTGGNQPQHF
TRBD2,-,TRBJ2-7,TRBV12-3/TRBV12-4,TGTGCCAGCAGAGTAGCGGGAATCTACGAGCAGTACTTC,CASRVAGIYEQYF
-,-,TRBJ2-5,TRBV6-2/TRBV6-3,TGTGCCAGCAGTCTGGGACAAGAGACCCAGTACTTC,CASSLGQETQYF
TRBD1,-,TRBJ1-2,TRBV13,TGTGCCAGCAGCATCCGGACAGGGGGAAGTGGCTACACCTTC,CASSIRTGGSGYTF
-,-,TRBJ1-3,TRBV11-2,TGTGCCAGCAGCTTAGATCGGGGGAACTCTGGAAACACCATATATTTT,CASSLDRGNSGNTIYF
-,-,TRBJ2-3,TRBV6-4,TGTGCCAGCAGAGGTGACTCCCCCACAGATACGCAGTATTTT,CASRGDSPTDTQYF
-,-,TRBJ2-6,TRBV11-2,TGTGCCAGCAGCTTAGATCGCGGGTTCTCTGGGGCCAACGTCCTGACTTTC,CASSLDRGFSGANVLTF
TRBD1,-,TRBJ1-1,TRBV6-1,TGTGCCAGCAGTGAAACAGGGGGCTACACTGAAGCTTTCTTT,CASSETGGYTEAFF
-,-,TRBJ2-5,TRBV6-6,TGTGCCAGCAGTCCCCACGGGACGGACCAAGAGACCCAGTACTTC,CASSPHGTDQETQYF
-,-,TRBJ1-1,TRBV7-9,TGTGCCAGCAGCCTAGGAGGCCTGCGCACTGAAGCTTTCTTT,CASSLGGLRTEAFF
-,few,TRBJ1-3,TRBV14,TGTGCCAGCAGCCAAGGACGGGGAAACACCATATATTTT,CASSQGRGNTIYF
TRBD1,once,TRBJ1-4,TRBV28,TGTGCCAGCAATGACAGGGGCCGCGTGGAAAAACTGTTTTTT,CASNDRGRVEKLFF
-,-,TRBJ1-2,TRBV5-4,TGTGCCAGCAGCTTGGGTCGCGAACTAGGAGGCTACACCTTC,CASSLGRELGGYTF
TRBD1,-,TRBJ2-7,TRBV12-3/TRBV12-4,TGTGCCAGCAGTCGCGACAGGGCCTACGAGCAGTACTTC,CASSRDRAYEQYF
TRBD2,-,TRBJ2-5,TRBV5-4,TGTGCCAGCAGCCGGGGGGAGGGGTCGACCCAAGAGACCCAGTACTTC,CASSRGEGSTQETQYF
-,once,TRBJ2-1,TRBV27,TGTGCCAGCATGGGGGGCGGCTACAATGAGCAGTTCTTC,CASMGGGYNEQFF
-,-,TRBJ1-2,TRBV9,TGTGCCAGCAGCGATCTGCCCGGTAGTGGCTACACCTTC,CASSDLPGSGYTF
-,-,TRBJ1-5,TRBV27,TGTGCCAGCACTACCAGGCCGAATCAGCCCCAGCATTTT,CASTTRPNQPQHF
-,-,TRBJ1-1,TRBV27,TGTGCCAGCAGTTTATCGATTAGACGCCAGAACACTGAAGCTTTCTTT,CASSLSIRRQNTEAFF
-,few,TRBJ2-1,TRBV11-2,TGTGCCAGCAGCTTAGAGGGGGGCTCCTACAATGAGCAGTTCTTC,CASSLEGGSYNEQFF
-,-,TRBJ1-2,TRBV11-1,TGTGCCAGCAGCTTAGAGGGAACTAACTATGGCTACACCTTC,CASSLEGTNYGYTF
-,once,TRBJ2-7,TRBV5-4,TGTGCCAGCAGCTCTACAGGGAACGACGAGCAGTACTTC,CASSSTGNDEQYF
TRBD2,-,TRBJ2-3,TRBV7-2,TGTGCCAGCAGCCGCCGACTAGCGGGGGATCGGACAGATACGCAGTATTTT,CASSRRLAGDRTDTQYF
-,-,TRBJ1-4,TRBV7-7,TGTGCCAGCAGCCCCGGGACATCCAGCGAAAAACTGTTTTTT,CASSPGTSSEKLFF
-,-,TRBJ1-1,TRBV18,TGTGCCAGCTCACAGTCGACGGGGAACACTGAAGCTTTCTTT,CASSQSTGNTEAFF
TRBD2,-,TRBJ2-2,TRBV5-1,TGCGCCAGCAGCTCGGGACTAGCGGGGGGCGGCACCGGGGAGCTGTTTTTT,CASSSGLAGGGTGELFF
-,-,TRBJ1-4,TRBV19,TGTGCCAGTAGTATACAGGGGCGGAATGAAAAACTGTTTTTT,CASSIQGRNEKLFF
-,few,TRBJ1-2,TRBV6-1,TGTGCCAGCAGTGAAGAGAGCACAGCGATCTATGGCTACACCTTC,CASSEESTAIYGYTF
-,few,TRBJ2-7,TRBV5-4,TGTGCCAGCAGCTTGGATGGTACGGAAGAGCAGTACTTC,CASSLDGTEEQYF
TRBD2,-,TRBJ2-3,TRBV4-2,TGTGCCAGCAGCCAAGATGTTGGCGGGGGGGGCCGCACAGATACGCAGTATTTT,CASSQDVGGGGRTDTQYF
TRBD1,-,TRBJ2-7,TRBV6-5,TGTGCCAGCACTTCCGGGACAGGGGGCTCCTACGAGCAGTACTTC,CASTSGTGGSYEQYF
-,few,TRBJ1-2,TRBV29-1,TGCAGCGTTGAAAGAAATGGCTACACCTTC,CSVERNGYTF
-,-,TRBJ1-2,TRBV11-2,TGTGCCAGCAGCTCCCTCGTAGACCGCGGTGGCTACACCTTC,CASSSLVDRGGYTF
-,-,TRBJ1-6,TRBV6-6,TGTGCCAGCAGCGCGGACAGATATAATTCACCCCTCCACTTT,CASSADRYNSPLHF
-,-,TRBJ2-5,TRBV11-2,TGTGCCAGCAGCTTAGCTAGCGTTGGGGAGACCCAGTACTTC,CASSLASVGETQYF
-,-,TRBJ2-3,TRBV5-8,TGTGCCAGCAGCTTGACACGGGGGGCCGGAGGAGATACGCAGTATTTT,CASSLTRGAGGDTQYF
-,-,TRBJ2-3,TRBV5-8,TGTGCCAGCAGCTTGTGGGGACGCACAGATACGCAGTATTTT,CASSLWGRTDTQYF
-,-,TRBJ2-3,TRBV6-5,TGTGCCAGCAGCGGCCTTTTGGGTCGAACAGATACGCAGTATTTT,CASSGLLGRTDTQYF
-,once,TRBJ1-1,TRBV5-6,TGTGCCAGCAGCCCGAGCCGGGCCGCCCGGGCTTTCTTT,CASSPSRAARAFF
-,-,TRBJ1-5,TRBV6-5,TGTGCCAGCAGTTACGGCAGGAAAGATCAGCCCCAGCATTTT,CASSYGRKDQPQHF
TRBD2,-,TRBJ2-4,TRBV23-1,TGCGCCAGCAGTCAGCTAGCGGGAGAGATATCCAAAAACATTCAGTACTTC,CASSQLAGEISKNIQYF
-,-,TRBJ1-2,TRBV19,TGTGCCAGCAGGGTCTCCGGGACGAAGACTTATGGCTACACCTTC,CASRVSGTKTYGYTF
-,-,TRBJ1-4,TRBV24-1,TGTGCCAGATTACCAGCAGGGGTAAATGAAAAACTGTTTTTT,CARLPAGVNEKLFF
-,-,TRBJ2-4,TRBV19,TGTGCCAGTAGTATATCAGCCGGGACACTCCTAGCCAAAAACATTCAGTACTTC,CASSISAGTLLAKNIQYF
TRBD1,-,TRBJ1-2,TRBV7-2,TGTGCCAGCAGCTTGACAGGGGGCCCTAACTATGGCTACACCTTC,CASSLTGGPNYGYTF
TRBD1,-,TRBJ2-1,TRBV6-1,TGTGCCAGCAGTGAGGGGACAGGTACAATGGGCAATGAGCAGTTCTTC,CASSEGTGTMGNEQFF
TRBD1,few,TRBJ1-3,TRBV7-9,TGTGCCAGCAGCTTCGGAGGACAGGGCACTGGAAACACCATATATTTT,CASSFGGQGTGNTIYF